This T cell receptor beta chain was profiled in a study of tumor-infiltrating lymphocytes in primary liver carcinoma. CDR1 is SGHAT, CDR2 FQNNGV, per germline. The CDR3 consists of 16 residues. The V end lost 9 bases, the J end lost 4 bases, and 23 bases lay between the germline ends. Starting from 500 ng of total RNA, TCR beta cDNA was produced with a primer in the constant region. Slightly modified ARM-PCR with three nested multiplex PCR rounds yielded TCR beta libraries. The opening two PCR rounds, about 11 cycles each, paired TRBV1-TRBV30 forward primers with a C-beta reverse primer. From the multiplex PCR reads, TCRdb called clonotypes with MiXCR, one entry per CDR3 protein. The sample consists of approximately 40,000 distinct CDR3 sequences, roughly 74% of them appearing once. The study co-extracted DNA and RNA from approximately 20-30 mg of unsorted bulk tissue.

The V gene is TRBV11-2, the J gene TRBJ2-3; TRBD1 might be the D (5 bases). This TCR came from a man aged 35 to 55 with primary liver carcinoma and hepatitis B virus infection. Sequencing was done on a sample of liver tumor tissue from sampling region 4. Subset here: tumor region T4, right-lateral pole. This CDR3 reads CARSPVGEGAPDTQYF. Here the CDR3 DNA reads TGTGCCAGGAGCCCAGTTGGGGAAGGGGCCCCAGATACGCAGTATTTT.